This T cell receptor (beta chain) came from a study of shared clonotypes between healthy human individuals. The assay was immunoSEQ multiplex PCR, and TCRdb's table has in-frame clones only and misses some. The repertoire consists of roughly 600,000 clones, with 95% to 98% occurring once and the leading ten covering 0.3%. CDR3 length: 14 residues. Trimming left V 0 bases short and J 5 bases short, with 10 bases between. Germline CDR1 is SGHVS and CDR2 is FNYEAQ. Naive CD8 populations comprised CD45RO-negative cells positively selected for CCR7, excluding terminally differentiated effector memory CD45RA+ cells. Donors included only healthy HIV-negative adults lacking recent acute infections or vaccinations.

The receptor comes from a man between 25 and 39 years old in good health. V gene TRBV7-6 combines with J gene TRBJ1-1, with no clear D. Sequencing input: naive CD8+ T cells sorted from blood. CDR3 loop: CASSLASEGTEAFF. The CDR3 bases are TGTGCCAGCAGCTTAGCCTCGGAAGGGACTGAAGCTTTCTTT.